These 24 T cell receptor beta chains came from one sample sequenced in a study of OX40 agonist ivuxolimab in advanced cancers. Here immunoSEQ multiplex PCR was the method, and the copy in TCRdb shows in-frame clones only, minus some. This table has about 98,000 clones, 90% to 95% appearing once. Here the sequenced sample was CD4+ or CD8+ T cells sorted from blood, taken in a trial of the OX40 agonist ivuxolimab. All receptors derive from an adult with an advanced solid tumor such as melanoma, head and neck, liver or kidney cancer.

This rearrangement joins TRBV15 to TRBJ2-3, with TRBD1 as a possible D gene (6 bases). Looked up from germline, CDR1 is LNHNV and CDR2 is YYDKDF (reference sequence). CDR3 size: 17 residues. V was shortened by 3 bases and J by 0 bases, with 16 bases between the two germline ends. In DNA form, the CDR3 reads TGTGCCACCAGCAGTCAACCGGGACACACTAGCACAGATACGCAGTATTTT. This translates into CATSSQPGHTSTDTQYF.

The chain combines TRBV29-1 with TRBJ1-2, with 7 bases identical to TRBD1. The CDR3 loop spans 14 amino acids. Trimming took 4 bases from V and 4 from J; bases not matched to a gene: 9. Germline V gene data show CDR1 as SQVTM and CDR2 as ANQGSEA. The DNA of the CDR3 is TGCAGCGTTGGGGGGACAGTCACCCTCTATGGCTACACCTTC. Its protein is CSVGGTVTLYGYTF.

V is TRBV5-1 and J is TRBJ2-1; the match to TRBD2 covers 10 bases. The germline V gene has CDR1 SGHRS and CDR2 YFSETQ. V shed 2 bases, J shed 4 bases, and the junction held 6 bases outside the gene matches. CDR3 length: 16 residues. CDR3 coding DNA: TGCGCCAGCAGCTTCTCCCTAGCGGGAGAATACAATGAGCAGTTCTTC. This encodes CASSFSLAGEYNEQFF.

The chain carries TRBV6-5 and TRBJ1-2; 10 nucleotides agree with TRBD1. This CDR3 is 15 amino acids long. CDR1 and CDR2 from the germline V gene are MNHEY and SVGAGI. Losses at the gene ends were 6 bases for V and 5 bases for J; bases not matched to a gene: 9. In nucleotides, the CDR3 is TGTGCCAGCAGCCAGGACAGGGGGATGCGATATGGCTACACCTTC. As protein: CASSQDRGMRYGYTF.

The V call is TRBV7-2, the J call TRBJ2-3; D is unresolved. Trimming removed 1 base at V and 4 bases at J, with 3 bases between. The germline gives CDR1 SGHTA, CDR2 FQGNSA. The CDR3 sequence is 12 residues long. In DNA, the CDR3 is TGTGCCAGCAGCTTAGGGGCAGATACGCAGTATTTT. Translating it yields CASSLGADTQYF.

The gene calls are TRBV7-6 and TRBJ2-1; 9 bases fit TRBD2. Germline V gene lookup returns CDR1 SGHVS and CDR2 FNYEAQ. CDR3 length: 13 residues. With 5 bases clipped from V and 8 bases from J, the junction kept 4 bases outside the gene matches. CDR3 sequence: CASSLSGGDEQFF. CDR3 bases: TGTGCCAGCAGCCTTAGCGGGGGTGATGAGCAGTTCTTC. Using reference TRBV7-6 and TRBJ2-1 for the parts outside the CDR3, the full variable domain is GAGVSQSPRYKVTKRGQDVALRCDPISGHVSLYWYRQALGQGPEFLTYFNYEAQQDKSGLPNDRFSAERPEGSISTLTIQRTEQRDSAMYRCASSLSGGDEQFFGPGTRLTVL.

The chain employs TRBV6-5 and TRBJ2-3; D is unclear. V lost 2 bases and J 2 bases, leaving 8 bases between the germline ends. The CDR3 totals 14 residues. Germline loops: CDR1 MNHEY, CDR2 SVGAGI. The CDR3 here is CASSYRASTDTQYF. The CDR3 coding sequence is TGTGCCAGCAGTTACAGGGCTTCCACAGATACGCAGTATTTT.

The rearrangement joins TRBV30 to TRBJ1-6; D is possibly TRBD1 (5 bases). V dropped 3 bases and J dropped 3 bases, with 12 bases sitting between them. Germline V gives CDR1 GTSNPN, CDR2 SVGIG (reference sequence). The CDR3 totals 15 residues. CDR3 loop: CAWRGGFDYNSPLHF. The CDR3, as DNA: TGTGCCTGGAGGGGGGGATTCGACTATAATTCACCCCTCCACTTT. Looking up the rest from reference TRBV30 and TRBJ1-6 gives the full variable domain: SQTIHQWPATLVQPVGSPLSLECTVEGTSNPNLYWYRQAAGRGLQLLFYSVGIGQISSEVPQNLSASRPQDRQFILSSKKLLLSDSGFYLCAWRGGFDYNSPLHFGNGTRLTVT.

CDR3 sequence (DNA): TGCTCAATACCGGGTTGGCCGCCGGTTGGCAATCAGCCCCAGCATTTT. Translated: CSIPGWPPVGNQPQHF. The chain uses TRBV5-1 and TRBJ1-5; D remains ambiguous. This CDR3 has 16 residues. Germline V gene data show CDR1 as SGHRS and CDR2 as YFSETQ. Full variable domain (rest looked up from reference TRBV5-1 and TRBJ1-5): KAGVTQTPRYLIKTRGQQVTLSCSPISGHRSVSWYQQTPGQGLQFLFEYFSETQRNKGNFPGRFSGRQFSNSRSEMNVSTLELGDSALYLCSIPGWPPVGNQPQHFGDGTRLSIL.

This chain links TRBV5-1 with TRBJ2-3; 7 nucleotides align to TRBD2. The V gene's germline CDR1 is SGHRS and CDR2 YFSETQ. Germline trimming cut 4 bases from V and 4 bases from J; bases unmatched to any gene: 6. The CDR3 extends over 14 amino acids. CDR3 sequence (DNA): TGCGCCAGCAGCCACACTAGCGAGGCAGATACGCAGTATTTT. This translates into CASSHTSEADTQYF. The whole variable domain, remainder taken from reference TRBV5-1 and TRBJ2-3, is KAGVTQTPRYLIKTRGQQVTLSCSPISGHRSVSWYQQTPGQGLQFLFEYFSETQRNKGNFPGRFSGRQFSNSRSEMNVSTLELGDSALYLCASSHTSEADTQYFGPGTRLTVL.

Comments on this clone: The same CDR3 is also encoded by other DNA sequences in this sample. This CDR3 reads CASSLGGGYNEQFF. The DNA for the CDR3 is TGCGCCAGCAGCTTGGGGGGGGGTTACAATGAGCAGTTCTTC. The chain is built from TRBV5-1 and TRBJ2-1; 7 bases fit TRBD2. The CDR3 sequence is 14 residues long. J lost 4 bases, V lost 0 bases, and 1 base had no gene match. Germline V gives CDR1 SGHRS, CDR2 YFSETQ.

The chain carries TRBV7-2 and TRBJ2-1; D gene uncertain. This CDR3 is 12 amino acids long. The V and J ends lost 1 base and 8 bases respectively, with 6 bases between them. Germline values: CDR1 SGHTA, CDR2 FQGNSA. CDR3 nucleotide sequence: TGTGCCAGCAGCTTAGTACTGGATGAGCAGTTCTTC. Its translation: CASSLVLDEQFF.

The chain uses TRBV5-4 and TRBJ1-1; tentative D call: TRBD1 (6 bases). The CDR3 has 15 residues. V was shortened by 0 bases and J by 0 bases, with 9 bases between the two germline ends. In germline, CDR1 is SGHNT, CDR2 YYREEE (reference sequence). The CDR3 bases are TGTGCCAGCAGCTTGGATGGGGGGCTGAACACTGAAGCTTTCTTT. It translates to CASSLDGGLNTEAFF. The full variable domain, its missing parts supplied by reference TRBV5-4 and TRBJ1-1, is ETGVTQSPTHLIKTRGQQVTLRCSSQSGHNTVSWYQQALGQGPQFIFQYYREEENGRGNFPPRFSGLQFPNYSSELNVNALELDDSALYLCASSLDGGLNTEAFFGQGTRLTVV.

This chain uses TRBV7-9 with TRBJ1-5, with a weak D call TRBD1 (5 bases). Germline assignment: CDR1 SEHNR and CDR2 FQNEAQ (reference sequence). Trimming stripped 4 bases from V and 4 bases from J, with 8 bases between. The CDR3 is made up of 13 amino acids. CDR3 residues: CASSSGGNQPQHF. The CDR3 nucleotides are TGTGCCAGCAGCTCGGGGGGGAATCAGCCCCAGCATTTT.

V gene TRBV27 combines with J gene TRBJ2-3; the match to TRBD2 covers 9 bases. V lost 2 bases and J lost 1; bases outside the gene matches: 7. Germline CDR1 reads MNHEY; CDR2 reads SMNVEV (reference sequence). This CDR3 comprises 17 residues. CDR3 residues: CASSLTYIAGGTDTQYF. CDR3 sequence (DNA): TGTGCCAGCAGTTTAACCTATATAGCGGGAGGCACAGATACGCAGTATTTT.

CDR3 DNA sequence: TGTGCCAGCAGTGAAGGGCGACAGGGGGCCCAGCATTTT. Translated: CASSEGRQGAQHF. V and J are TRBV6-1 and TRBJ1-5; TRBD1 aligns across 9 bases. This CDR3 has 13 residues. Germline-derived CDR1 and CDR2 are MNHNS and SASEGT. V was clipped by 1 base and J by 11 bases; unmatched bases: 3.

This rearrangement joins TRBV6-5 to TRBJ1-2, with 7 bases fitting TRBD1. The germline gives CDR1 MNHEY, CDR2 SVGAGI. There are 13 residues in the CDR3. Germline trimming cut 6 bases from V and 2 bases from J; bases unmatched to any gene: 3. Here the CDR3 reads CASRSTGNYGYTF. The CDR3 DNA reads TGTGCCAGCAGATCGACAGGGAACTATGGCTACACCTTC.

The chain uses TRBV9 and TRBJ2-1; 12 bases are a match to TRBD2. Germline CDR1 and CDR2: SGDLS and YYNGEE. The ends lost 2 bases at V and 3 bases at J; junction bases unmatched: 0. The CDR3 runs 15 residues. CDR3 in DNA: TGTGCCAGCAGCGTGACTAGCGGGGGCTACAATGAGCAGTTCTTC. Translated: CASSVTSGGYNEQFF.

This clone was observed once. CDR3 region: CASSGIISGSQQFF. The DNA of the CDR3 is TGTGCCAGCAGCGGAATAATAAGCGGAAGTCAGCAGTTCTTC. The chain is built from TRBV7-2 and TRBJ2-1; D possibly corresponds to TRBD2 (5 bases). The CDR3 has 14 amino acids. CDR1 is SGHTA and CDR2 is FQGNSA in the germline V gene. With 5 bases removed from V and 11 bases from J, the gap between germline ends came to 19 bases. The whole variable domain, filled in from reference TRBV7-2 and TRBJ2-1, reads GAGVSQSPSNKVTEKGKDVELRCDPISGHTALYWYRQSLGQGLEFLIYFQGNSAPDKSGLPSDRFSAERTGGSVSTLTIQRTQQEDSAVYLCASSGIISGSQQFFGPGTRLTVL.

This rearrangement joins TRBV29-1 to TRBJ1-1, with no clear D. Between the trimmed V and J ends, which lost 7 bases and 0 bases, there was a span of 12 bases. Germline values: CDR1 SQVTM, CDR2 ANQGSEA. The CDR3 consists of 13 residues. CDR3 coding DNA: TGCAGCGCCTGCAGCGGGTTGAACACTGAAGCTTTCTTT. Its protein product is CSACSGLNTEAFF.

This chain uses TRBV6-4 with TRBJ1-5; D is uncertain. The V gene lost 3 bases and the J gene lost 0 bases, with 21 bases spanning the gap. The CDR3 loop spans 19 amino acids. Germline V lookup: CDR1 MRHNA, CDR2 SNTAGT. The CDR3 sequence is CASSDKSFQADYSNQPQHF. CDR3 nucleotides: TGTGCCAGCAGTGATAAATCGTTCCAAGCAGATTATAGCAATCAGCCCCAGCATTTT.

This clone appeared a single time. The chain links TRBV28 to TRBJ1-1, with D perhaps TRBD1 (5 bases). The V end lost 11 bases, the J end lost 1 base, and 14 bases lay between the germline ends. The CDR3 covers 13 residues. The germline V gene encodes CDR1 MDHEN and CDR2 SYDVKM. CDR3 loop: CAGHIGANTEAFF. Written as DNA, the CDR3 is TGTGCCGGACACATCGGGGCGAACACTGAAGCTTTCTTT.

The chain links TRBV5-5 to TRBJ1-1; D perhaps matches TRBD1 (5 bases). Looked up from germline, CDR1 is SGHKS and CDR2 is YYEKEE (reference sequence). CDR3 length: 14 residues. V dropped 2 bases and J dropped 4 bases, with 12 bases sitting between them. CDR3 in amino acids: CASSFRQGGTEAFF. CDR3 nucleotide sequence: TGTGCCAGCAGCTTTCGGCAGGGTGGCACTGAAGCTTTCTTT. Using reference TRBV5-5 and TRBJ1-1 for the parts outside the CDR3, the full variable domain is DAGVTQSPTHLIKTRGQQVTLRCSPISGHKSVSWYQQVLGQGPQFIFQYYEKEERGRGNFPDRFSARQFPNYSSELNVNALLLGDSALYLCASSFRQGGTEAFFGQGTRLTVV.

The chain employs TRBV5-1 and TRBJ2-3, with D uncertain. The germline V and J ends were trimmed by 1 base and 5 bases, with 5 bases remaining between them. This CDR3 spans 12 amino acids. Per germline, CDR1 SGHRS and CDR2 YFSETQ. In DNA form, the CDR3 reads TGCGCCAGCAGCTTGTTTGGAGATACGCAGTATTTT. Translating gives CASSLFGDTQYF. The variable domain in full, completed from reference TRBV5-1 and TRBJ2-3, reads KAGVTQTPRYLIKTRGQQVTLSCSPISGHRSVSWYQQTPGQGLQFLFEYFSETQRNKGNFPGRFSGRQFSNSRSEMNVSTLELGDSALYLCASSLFGDTQYFGPGTRLTVL.